Listed below are T cell receptor beta chains from one sample, sequenced in a study of blood T cell repertoires in COVID-19. The data were produced by immunoSEQ multiplex PCR, yet TCRdb's version contains in-frame clones alone and is incomplete. The sample has roughly 120,000 clones, roughly 88% seen once. Material: peripheral blood. These receptors were collected from a human donor in a cohort sampled during active COVID-19. The CDR3 runs from the conserved cysteine through the conserved F or W. The D gene is left open where the match is weak. The listing skips clone size in some rows; elsewhere it reads once, few, many or a size class.

abundance,len,d_gene,j_gene,v_gene,CDR3aa,CDR3nt
few,16,TRBD1,TRBJ1-1,TRBV27,CASSPNWGQLTLKAFF,TGTGCCAGCAGTCCGAATTGGGGACAGCTAACATTAAAAGCTTTCTTT
.,15,TRBD1,TRBJ1-1,TRBV19,CASSKGDRSNTEAFF,TGTGCCAGTAGTAAGGGGGACAGATCGAACACTGAAGCTTTCTTT
.,14,.,TRBJ1-3,TRBV19,CASSIGSSGNTIYF,TGTGCCAGTAGTATCGGGAGCTCTGGAAACACCATATATTTT
few,13,.,TRBJ1-3,TRBV6-5,CASTDRNGNTIYF,TGTGCCAGCACCGACAGGAATGGAAACACCATATATTTT
.,12,.,TRBJ1-2,TRBV6-5,CASRQTNYGYTF,TGTGCCAGCAGGCAGACTAACTATGGCTACACCTTC
.,14,.,TRBJ2-4,TRBV6-6,CASIPQGTKNIQYF,TGTGCCAGCATTCCCCAGGGTACCAAAAACATTCAGTACTTC
few,14,TRBD1,TRBJ1-5,TRBV30,CAWQGGGGNQPQHF,TGTGCCTGGCAGGGGGGCGGGGGGAATCAGCCCCAGCATTTT
.,15,.,TRBJ1-2,TRBV18,CASSPMEQGRGGYTF,TGTGCCAGCTCACCAATGGAACAGGGACGCGGTGGCTACACCTTC
.,13,.,TRBJ1-5,TRBV30,CAFRDISNQPQHF,TGTGCCTTCCGGGATATAAGCAATCAGCCCCAGCATTTT
.,12,TRBD1,TRBJ1-2,TRBV30,CAFNRGNYGYTF,TGTGCCTTCAACAGGGGTAACTATGGCTACACCTTC
once,15,.,TRBJ2-3,TRBV9,CASSPRESGTDTQYF,TGTGCCAGCAGCCCTCGGGAATCTGGCACAGATACGCAGTATTTT
.,20,.,TRBJ1-5,TRBV21-1,CASSKEYPDRGSYSNQPQHF,TGTGCCAGCAGCAAAGAATATCCTGACAGGGGATCGTATAGCAATCAGCCCCAGCATTTT
few,14,TRBD1,TRBJ1-6,TRBV3-1/TRBV3-2,CASSYGQGQSPLHF,TGTGCCAGCAGCTACGGACAGGGACAATCACCCCTCCACTTT
.,17,.,TRBJ1-2,TRBV7-9,CASSLDRSRVGIYGYTF,TGTGCCAGCAGCCTCGACAGGTCGAGGGTTGGTATCTATGGCTACACCTTC
.,15,TRBD2,TRBJ2-7,TRBV27,CASSLYAGVTYEQYF,TGTGCCAGCAGTTTATATGCGGGAGTAACCTACGAGCAGTACTTC
.,17,TRBD1,TRBJ1-6,TRBV28,CASSLRQGTGDNSPLHF,TGTGCCAGCAGTTTACGTCAGGGGACAGGGGATAATTCACCCCTCCACTTT
.,13,.,TRBJ2-1,TRBV28,CASREGGWDEQFF,TGTGCCAGCAGAGAAGGAGGATGGGATGAGCAGTTCTTC
.,15,.,TRBJ2-7,TRBV6-5,CASSYTPEGSYEQYF,TGTGCCAGCAGTTACACCCCGGAGGGCTCCTACGAGCAGTACTTC
.,17,.,TRBJ1-3,TRBV27,CASSKGTGSGALRTIYF,TGTGCCAGCAGTAAAGGGACTGGCAGCGGGGCTCTGCGCACCATATATTTT
few,13,TRBD1,TRBJ2-5,TRBV5-6,CASSWGQQKTQYF,TGTGCCAGCAGCTGGGGACAGCAGAAGACCCAGTACTTC
.,15,TRBD1,TRBJ2-1,TRBV29-1,CSAVDRGIGLSRQFF,TGCAGCGCCGTTGACAGGGGCATCGGGTTGTCAAGGCAGTTCTTC
.,13,.,TRBJ2-5,TRBV11-2,CASSFNSQETQYF,TGTGCCAGCAGCTTCAACAGTCAAGAGACCCAGTACTTC
.,16,.,TRBJ2-2,TRBV7-3,CASSLMSGTNTGELFF,TGTGCCAGCAGCTTAATGAGCGGTACGAACACCGGGGAGCTGTTTTTT
.,12,.,TRBJ1-1,TRBV10-3,CAISEYEQEAFF,TGTGCCATCAGTGAGTACGAACAAGAAGCTTTCTTT
once,13,.,TRBJ1-3,TRBV6-5,CASLVSSGNTIYF,TGTGCCAGCTTGGTGAGCTCTGGAAACACCATATATTTT
.,16,.,TRBJ1-4,TRBV7-2,CASSTGYRRANEKLFF,TGTGCCAGCAGCACAGGCTACCGTCGTGCTAATGAAAAACTGTTTTTT
.,15,.,TRBJ2-2,TRBV4-2,CASTPRDTNTGELFF,TGTGCCAGCACCCCGAGGGATACGAACACCGGGGAGCTGTTTTTT
once,12,TRBD2,TRBJ2-1,TRBV15,CATSRPSGRSFF,TGTGCCACCAGCAGGCCTAGCGGCCGTTCCTTCTTC
.,13,.,TRBJ2-3,TRBV5-1,CASGSSGTDTQYF,TGCGCCAGCGGCTCTAGCGGCACAGATACGCAGTATTTT
.,15,.,TRBJ1-1,TRBV6-5,CASSYGEVVSTEAFF,TGTGCCAGCAGTTACGGGGAGGTAGTGAGTACTGAAGCTTTCTTT
.,16,TRBD1,TRBJ2-2,TRBV19,CASSARTGFNTGELFF,TGTGCCAGTAGCGCCAGGACAGGTTTTAACACCGGGGAGCTGTTTTTT
once,16,.,TRBJ2-3,TRBV28,CASSRRGGGRTDTQYF,TGTGCCAGCAGCCGGAGGGGGGGAGGGAGGACAGATACGCAGTATTTT
.,11,.,TRBJ1-2,TRBV30,CAVTHLLAYTF,TGTGCCGTGACACACCTCCTTGCCTACACCTTC
.,12,.,TRBJ1-5,TRBV10-2,CASSGVGQPQHF,TGCGCCAGCAGTGGGGTCGGGCAGCCCCAGCATTTT
.,15,TRBD1,TRBJ2-1,TRBV7-2,CASSPAGTGYNEQFF,TGTGCCAGCAGTCCCGCCGGGACAGGCTACAATGAGCAGTTCTTC
.,13,.,TRBJ1-4,TRBV27,CATRGANNEKLFF,TGTGCCACCCGGGGGGCCAACAATGAAAAACTGTTTTTT
.,12,.,TRBJ2-7,TRBV10-3,CAIGTPSYEQYF,TGTGCCATTGGGACACCTTCCTACGAGCAGTACTTC